These 29 T cell receptor beta chains were sequenced from one sample in a study of shared clonotypes between healthy human individuals. Sequenced by immunoSEQ multiplex PCR; TCRdb stores in-frame clones only, minus some. This table holds 600,000 to 750,000 clones, 90% found once. The sample comprised memory CD8+ T cells from PBMCs. Subset indicated: CD45RO+ cells pooled with CCR7-negative TemRA cells. The receptors originated from a man between 18 and 35 years old in good health. Some clones in this sample may be carry-over from other donors' samples.

This chain connects TRBV4-3 to TRBJ2-1; 13 nucleotides match TRBD2. In germline, CDR1 is LGHNA, CDR2 YSLEER. There are 16 residues in the CDR3. The ends lost 3 bases at V and 8 bases at J; junction bases unmatched: 7. The CDR3 here is CASSHPGLAGVHEQFF. CDR3 DNA: TGCGCCAGCAGCCACCCCGGACTAGCGGGAGTACATGAGCAGTTCTTC.

This chain links TRBV9 with TRBJ2-5, with a weak D call TRBD1 (6 bases). Germline assignment: CDR1 SGDLS and CDR2 YYNGEE. CDR3 length: 17 residues. Trimming removed 0 bases at V and 5 bases at J, with 20 bases between. CDR3 DNA: TGTGCCAGCAGCGTAGCTTGGGCCTGGCAAACAGGGGAGACCCAGTACTTC. Residues: CASSVAWAWQTGETQYF.

The chain carries TRBV9 and TRBJ2-1; D is tentatively TRBD1 or TRBD2 (5 bases each). CDR1 is SGDLS, CDR2 YYNGEE, per germline. V was shortened by 2 bases and J by 2 bases, with 14 bases between the two germline ends. This CDR3 contains 16 residues. The CDR3 is CASSVPDGGTYNEQFF. The CDR3 region has the DNA TGTGCCAGCAGCGTCCCCGATGGGGGAACCTACAATGAGCAGTTCTTC.

CDR3 amino acids: CATSGRTGGTEAFF. The CDR3 DNA sequence: TGTGCCACCAGCGGAAGGACAGGGGGCACTGAAGCTTTCTTT. The J gene is TRBJ1-1, the V gene TRBV15; 10 nucleotides align to TRBD1. The J segment lost 4 bases and the V segment lost 5 bases, leaving 4 bases of the junction unmatched. Germline CDR1 reads LNHNV; CDR2 reads YYDKDF (reference sequence). CDR3 length: 14 amino acids.

The CDR3 protein is CASSHTWSKNFTGELFF. CDR3 coding DNA: TGTGCCAGCAGCCACACATGGTCCAAGAACTTCACCGGGGAGCTGTTTTTT. The genes are TRBV11-2 and TRBJ2-2; D gene unclear. V shed 5 bases and J shed 4 bases, with 20 bases lying between them. The CDR3 is 17 amino acids. Germline V gives CDR1 SGHAT, CDR2 FQNNGV.

V is TRBV6-4 and J is TRBJ2-3; no firm D call. Germline-derived CDR1 and CDR2 are MRHNA and SNTAGT. The V end lost 6 bases, the J end lost 3 bases, and 10 bases lay between the germline ends. The CDR3 consists of 13 residues. CDR3 sequence reads: CASSPTFTDTQYF. The CDR3 bases are TGTGCCAGCAGCCCTACTTTTACAGATACGCAGTATTTT.

The rearrangement links TRBV6-6 to TRBJ1-2; 10 nucleotides align to TRBD1. This CDR3 comprises 16 residues. Germline CDR1 and CDR2: MNHNY and SVGAGI (reference sequence). The junction had 9 bases not matched to a gene; V was cut back by 0 bases and J by 8 bases. The CDR3 protein is CASSYSGTGVGRGYTF. CDR3 DNA: TGTGCCAGCAGTTACTCGGGGACAGGGGTCGGGCGAGGCTACACCTTC.

The V and J genes are TRBV7-8 and TRBJ1-1; D is possibly TRBD1 (6 bases). CDR3 length: 14 amino acids. The germline CDR1 and CDR2 sequences are SGHVS and FQNEAQ. Trimming removed 5 bases at V and 4 bases at J, with 14 bases between. CDR3 DNA sequence: TGTGCCAGCAGCCGAGGGGGTGTAGGCACTGAAGCTTTCTTT. This encodes CASSRGGVGTEAFF.

V is TRBV19 and J is TRBJ1-5; D is undetermined. The CDR3 sequence is 14 residues long. Germline CDR1 and CDR2: LNHDA and SQIVND (reference sequence). The ends were cut back, 7 bases at V and 1 base at J, with 11 bases in the middle. The CDR3, as DNA: TGTGCCAGTACTACAGTTCACAGCAATCAGCCCCAGCATTTT. Amino acid sequence: CASTTVHSNQPQHF.

The V gene is TRBV10-1, the J gene TRBJ2-1, with D unclear. Germline V gene data show CDR1 as WNHNN and CDR2 as SYGVQD (reference sequence). The germline V and J ends were trimmed by 8 bases and 5 bases, with 13 bases remaining between them. The CDR3 spans 13 residues. CDR3 sequence reads: CASSPYPNNEQFF. The CDR3 DNA is TGCGCCAGCTCCCCGTACCCCAACAATGAGCAGTTCTTC.

The CDR3 sequence is CSVVPRSSYNEQFF. CDR3 nucleotides: TGCAGCGTTGTGCCACGGAGCTCCTACAATGAGCAGTTCTTC. J is TRBJ2-1 and V is TRBV29-1; D not resolved. V was cut by 4 bases and J by 0 bases, with 10 bases left in between. CDR3 length: 14 residues. Germline CDR1 is SQVTM and CDR2 is ANQGSEA.

The chain links TRBV9 to TRBJ2-1; 9 positions match TRBD2. The CDR3 is made up of 16 amino acids. V lost 3 bases and J lost 1; bases outside the gene matches: 5. Germline V CDR1 and CDR2: SGDLS, YYNGEE. CDR3 loop: CASSGRAGGSYNEQFF. As DNA, the CDR3 is TGTGCCAGCAGCGGACGAGCGGGAGGTTCCTACAATGAGCAGTTCTTC.

CDR3 sequence (DNA): TGTGCCAGCAGGGGCGGGACTCCCGAGCAGTACTTC. Translated: CASRGGTPEQYF. V is TRBV7-9 and J is TRBJ2-7, with a weak D call TRBD2 (6 bases). V dropped 6 bases and J dropped 6 bases, with 12 bases sitting between them. The CDR3 is 12 amino acids. Germline V gene lookup returns CDR1 SEHNR and CDR2 FQNEAQ (reference sequence).

In this sample, this clone is medium-sized (0.01 to 0.1%). The chain combines TRBV19 with TRBJ2-2; 7 positions agree with TRBD1. Germline CDR1 LNHDA, CDR2 SQIVND (reference sequence). This CDR3 is 16 amino acids long. V lost 1 base, J lost 4 bases, and 6 bases stayed unmatched. In DNA form, the CDR3 reads TGTGCCAGTAGTATAGTAGGGGGACAGTTCACCGGGGAGCTGTTTTTT. It translates to CASSIVGGQFTGELFF.

CDR3 amino acids: CASSENVQGYNSPLHF. The CDR3 nucleotides are TGTGCCAGCAGTGAAAACGTACAGGGCTATAATTCACCCCTCCACTTT. The chain has TRBV6-1 and TRBJ1-6; TRBD1 is a possible D gene (6 bases). V was trimmed by 2 bases and J by 3 bases, leaving 11 bases between them. In germline, CDR1 is MNHNS, CDR2 SASEGT. CDR3 length: 16 amino acids.

J is TRBJ2-1 and V is TRBV19, with 9 bases identical to TRBD1. Germline trimming cut 5 bases from V and 0 bases from J; bases unmatched to any gene: 2. The CDR3 length is 15 residues. The V gene's germline CDR1 is LNHDA and CDR2 SQIVND (reference sequence). This chain's CDR3 is CASSGTGPSYNEQFF. The CDR3 bases are TGTGCCAGTAGTGGGACAGGGCCCTCCTACAATGAGCAGTTCTTC.

The rearrangement joins TRBV28 to TRBJ1-2, with 7 bases matching TRBD1. J gave up 4 bases and V 5 bases, and 10 bases lay outside the gene matches. Germline V CDR1 and CDR2: MDHEN, SYDVKM. This CDR3 is built from 15 residues. The chain's CDR3 is CASSIRQGSGYGYTF. The CDR3, as DNA: TGTGCCAGCAGTATAAGACAGGGCAGTGGCTATGGCTACACCTTC.

This chain joins TRBV6-5 and TRBJ1-5; 10 bases are shared with TRBD1. CDR1 MNHEY and CDR2 SVGAGI come from the germline V gene. J gave up 7 bases and V 2 bases, and 5 bases lay outside the gene matches. This CDR3 comprises 15 residues. The CDR3 DNA reads TGTGCCAGCAGTTACGGGACAGGGGTAGGACAGCCCCAGCATTTT. Its translation is CASSYGTGVGQPQHF.

The chain links TRBV6-4 to TRBJ2-2, with D possibly matching TRBD1 (6 bases). Germline loops: CDR1 MRHNA, CDR2 SNTAGT. CDR3 length equals 17 residues. V lost 0 bases and J 2 bases, leaving 13 bases between the germline ends. The CDR3 reads CASSDSSVQGNTGELFF. The CDR3 coding sequence is TGTGCCAGCAGTGACTCTTCTGTACAGGGAAACACCGGGGAGCTGTTTTTT.

The chain recombines TRBV7-9 with TRBJ2-1, with 8 bases lining up with TRBD2. In germline, CDR1 is SEHNR, CDR2 FQNEAQ (reference sequence). V shed 4 bases and J 7 bases; nucleotides not matched to a gene: 12. The CDR3 is made up of 16 amino acids. CDR3: CASSWPQRESSNEQFF. Here the CDR3 DNA reads TGTGCCAGCAGCTGGCCCCAGCGGGAGAGTTCTAATGAGCAGTTCTTC. Using reference TRBV7-9 and TRBJ2-1 for the parts outside the CDR3, the full variable domain is DTGVSQNPRHKITKRGQNVTFRCDPISEHNRLYWYRQTLGQGPEFLTYFQNEAQLEKSRLLSDRFSAERPKGSFSTLEIQRTEQGDSAMYLCASSWPQRESSNEQFFGPGTRLTVL.

V gene TRBV28 combines with J gene TRBJ2-7; a possible D gene is TRBD2 (7 bases). CDR3 size: 16 residues. Trimming cost V 5 bases and J 7 bases, with 24 bases left between them. Germline V lookup: CDR1 MDHEN, CDR2 SYDVKM. The CDR3 region has the DNA TGTGCCAGCAGTCCTCACGCGGGGGCCAGCCCTGGAGAGCAGTACTTC. It translates to CASSPHAGASPGEQYF.

The V call is TRBV7-6, the J call TRBJ2-3, with D perhaps matching TRBD1 or TRBD2 (5 bases each). The CDR3 sequence is 16 residues long. The germline V and J ends were trimmed by 1 base and 5 bases, with 16 bases remaining between them. Germline V gives CDR1 SGHVS, CDR2 FNYEAQ. The CDR3 reads CASSLDRDPLGDTQYF. The CDR3 DNA reads as TGTGCCAGCAGCTTAGACCGGGACCCCCTGGGAGATACGCAGTATTTT.

This chain uses TRBV28 with TRBJ1-4; D unresolved. V shed 6 bases and J shed 4 bases, with 18 bases lying between them. The CDR3 spans 16 residues. Germline assignment: CDR1 MDHEN and CDR2 SYDVKM. CDR3 amino acids: CASRPFGRQLNEKLFF. In DNA form, the CDR3 reads TGTGCCAGCAGGCCCTTCGGACGGCAACTTAATGAAAAACTGTTTTTT. Based on the CDR3 plus reference TRBV28 and TRBJ1-4, the full variable domain is DVKVTQSSRYLVKRTGEKVFLECVQDMDHENMFWYRQDPGLGLRLIYFSYDVKMKEKGDIPEGYSVSREKKERFSLILESASTNQTSMYLCASRPFGRQLNEKLFFGSGTQLSVL.

This rearrangement joins TRBV6-5 to TRBJ1-2, with TRBD1 identical over 11 bases. The V gene's germline CDR1 is MNHEY and CDR2 SVGAGI. The CDR3 runs 15 residues. V shed 6 bases and J 8 bases; nucleotides not matched to a gene: 11. The chain's CDR3 is CASSPRTGGSWGYTF. CDR3 coding DNA: TGTGCCAGCAGCCCTCGGACAGGGGGCTCGTGGGGCTACACCTTC.

The chain is built from TRBV19 and TRBJ2-4; D ambiguous. V shed 7 bases and J shed 6 bases, with 13 bases lying between them. The CDR3 spans 13 residues. CDR1 is LNHDA, CDR2 SQIVND, per germline (reference sequence). The DNA for the CDR3 is TGTGCCAGTACCACCTCCCCGTCAAACATTCAGTACTTC. It yields the protein CASTTSPSNIQYF.

This chain links TRBV6-5 with TRBJ2-1; 7 positions agree with TRBD2. This CDR3 contains 16 residues. The V gene's germline CDR1 is MNHEY and CDR2 SVGAGI. V lost 0 bases, J lost 2 bases, and 4 bases stayed unmatched. CDR3 amino acids: CASSYSPSGAYNEQFF. In nucleotides, the CDR3 is TGTGCCAGCAGTTACTCCCCCAGCGGGGCCTACAATGAGCAGTTCTTC.

J is TRBJ2-7 and V is TRBV11-2; 9 bases fit TRBD1. CDR1 and CDR2 from the germline V gene are SGHAT and FQNNGV. CDR3 length: 16 residues. V dropped 6 bases and J dropped 3; count of bases not matched to a gene: 12. The CDR3 spells CASSFVAGQGYYEQYF. In DNA, the CDR3 is TGTGCCAGCAGTTTCGTTGCGGGACAGGGTTACTACGAGCAGTACTTC.

CDR3 amino acids: CASSVRTSGTTYEQYF. Written as DNA, the CDR3 is TGTGCCAGCAGTGTTCGGACTAGCGGGACTACCTACGAGCAGTACTTC. This chain links TRBV2 with TRBJ2-7; 12 bases agree with TRBD2. V lost 4 bases to trimming and J lost 2 bases; unmatched junction nucleotides: 6. The CDR3 is 16 amino acids. Germline CDR1 reads SNHLY; CDR2 reads FYNNEI.

The V gene is TRBV13, the J gene TRBJ2-7; D perhaps matches TRBD1 (5 bases). The CDR3 has 14 residues. CDR1 is PRHDT, CDR2 FYEKMQ, per germline (reference sequence). V lost 5 bases and J lost 1, with 12 bases in between. In DNA form, the CDR3 reads TGTGCCAGCAGCCGGAGACAGAGTTCCTACGAGCAGTACTTC. Its translation is CASSRRQSSYEQYF.